This entry describes one T cell receptor (beta chain). This specimen belongs to a study of control samples from healthy donors and cancer patients. This CDR3 has 15 residues. V dropped 1 base and J dropped 2 bases, with 11 bases sitting between them. The V gene's germline CDR1 is SGHDN and CDR2 FVKESK. Profiling relied on immunoSEQ multiplex PCR, and the TCRdb table lists in-frame clones only, not all of them. This repertoire shows around 75,000 clones, over 70% found once; its top ten account for around 30%. V is TRBV14 and J is TRBJ2-5; D tentatively reads TRBD1 or TRBD2 (6 bases each). This sequence was found in a man in his fifties or sixties in good health. The source material was blood. CDR3 coding DNA: TGTGCCAGCAGCCAAGTAAGGGGGGTACAAGAGACCCAGTACTTC. This encodes CASSQVRGVQETQYF.